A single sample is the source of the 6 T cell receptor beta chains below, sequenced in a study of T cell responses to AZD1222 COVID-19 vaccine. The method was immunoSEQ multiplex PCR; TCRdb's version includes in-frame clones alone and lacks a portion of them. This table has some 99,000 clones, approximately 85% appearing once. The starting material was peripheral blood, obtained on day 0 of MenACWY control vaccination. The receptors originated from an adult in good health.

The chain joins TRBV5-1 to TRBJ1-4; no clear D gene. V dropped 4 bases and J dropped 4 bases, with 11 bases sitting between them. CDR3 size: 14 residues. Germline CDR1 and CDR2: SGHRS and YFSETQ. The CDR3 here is CASSLRTDNEKLFF. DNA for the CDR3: TGCGCCAGCAGCCTAAGGACGGATAATGAAAAACTGTTTTTT.

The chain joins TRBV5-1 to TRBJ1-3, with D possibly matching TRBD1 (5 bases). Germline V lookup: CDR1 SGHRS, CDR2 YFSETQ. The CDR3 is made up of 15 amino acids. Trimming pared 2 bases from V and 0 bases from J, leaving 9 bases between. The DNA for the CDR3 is TGCGCCAGCAGCTTCGGGACTAGCTCTGGAAACACCATATATTTT. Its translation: CASSFGTSSGNTIYF.

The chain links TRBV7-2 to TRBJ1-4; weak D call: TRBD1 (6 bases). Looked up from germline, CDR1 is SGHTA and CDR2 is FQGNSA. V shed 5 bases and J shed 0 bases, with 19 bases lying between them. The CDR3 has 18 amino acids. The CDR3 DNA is TGTGCCAGCAGCAGGGGCAGGGGAGGGCTTGCAACTAATGAAAAACTGTTTTTT. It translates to CASSRGRGGLATNEKLFF.

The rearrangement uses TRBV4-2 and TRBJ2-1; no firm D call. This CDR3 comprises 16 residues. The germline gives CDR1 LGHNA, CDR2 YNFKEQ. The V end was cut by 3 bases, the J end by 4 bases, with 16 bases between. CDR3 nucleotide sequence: TGTGCCAGCAGCCAGTTCTTGATGGAAGAGTACAATGAGCAGTTCTTC. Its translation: CASSQFLMEEYNEQFF.

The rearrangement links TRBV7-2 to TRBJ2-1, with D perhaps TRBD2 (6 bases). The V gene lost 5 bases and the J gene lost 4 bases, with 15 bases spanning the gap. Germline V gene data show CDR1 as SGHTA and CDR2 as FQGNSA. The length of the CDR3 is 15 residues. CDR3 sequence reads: CASSIQAGLYNEQFF. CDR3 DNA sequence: TGTGCCAGCAGCATACAGGCGGGGCTTTACAATGAGCAGTTCTTC.

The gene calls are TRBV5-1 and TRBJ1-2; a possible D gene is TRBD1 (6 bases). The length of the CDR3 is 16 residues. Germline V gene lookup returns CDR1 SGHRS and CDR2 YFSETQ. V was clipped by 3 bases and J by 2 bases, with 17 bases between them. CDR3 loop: CASSSPGGEANYGYTF. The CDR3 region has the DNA TGCGCCAGCAGCTCCCCTGGGGGCGAAGCGAACTATGGCTACACCTTC.